This TCR beta chain was documented in a study of blood T cell repertoires in COVID-19. Across the study: Both acute and convalescent COVID-19 samples were obtained from the United States, Italy and Spain. Sources were T cells, B-cell-depleted T cells, or PBMCs; the material itself was cDNA or gDNA.

There are a few counts of this clone. The protocol was immunoSEQ multiplex PCR, while the TCRdb copy is restricted to in-frame clones and leaves out a portion. The table lists 83,000 or so clones, over 70% of them singletons, with 9.8% in the top ten. The origin of this receptor is a woman at least 80 years old with acute or convalescent COVID-19. Sequencing input: peripheral blood.

Here the CDR3 reads CASSVDPAGGRGANVLTF. In DNA, the CDR3 is TGTGCCAGCAGCGTAGATCCAGCGGGAGGTCGTGGGGCCAACGTCCTGACTTTC. The V and J genes are TRBV9 and TRBJ2-6; TRBD2 agrees at 9 bases. Trimming removed 0 bases from V and 3 bases from J; junction bases left unmatched: 7. Germline-derived CDR1 and CDR2 are SGDLS and YYNGEE. The CDR3 is 18 amino acids.